The table lists the clone carrying this TCR beta chain with a few counts. Its matching antigen is unknown. From 5'RACE with constant-segment primers came TCR alpha and TCR beta cDNA libraries that carried sample barcodes and UMIs. TCRdb recomputed calls from the 5' RACE reads with MiXCR, one row per CDR3 protein. Of 300,000 to 350,000 distinct CDR3 sequences in the sample, about an eighth were seen once. CDR3 length equals 12 residues. CDR1 is MNHEY, CDR2 SMNVEV, per germline (reference sequence). V was clipped by 3 bases and J by 7 bases, with 6 bases between them. The record originates from a study of T-cell memory formation after mild COVID-19. Overall study context: TCR clustering was largely donor specific.

Study results and limitations: Clones contracting day 15 to 85 were balanced CD4/CD8; later expanders leaned CD4+.

The receptor comes from a man aged 18 to 29 who had mild COVID-19 (a few samples of this study predate the infection). Cell type and time point are not known. The sequencing sample was made of PBMCs or a T cell subset sorted from them (not recorded which). The chain employs TRBV27 and TRBJ2-2; D ambiguous. CDR3 residues: CASSLAGGELFF. CDR3 nucleotides: TGTGCCAGCAGTTTGGCCGGCGGGGAGCTGTTTTTT.